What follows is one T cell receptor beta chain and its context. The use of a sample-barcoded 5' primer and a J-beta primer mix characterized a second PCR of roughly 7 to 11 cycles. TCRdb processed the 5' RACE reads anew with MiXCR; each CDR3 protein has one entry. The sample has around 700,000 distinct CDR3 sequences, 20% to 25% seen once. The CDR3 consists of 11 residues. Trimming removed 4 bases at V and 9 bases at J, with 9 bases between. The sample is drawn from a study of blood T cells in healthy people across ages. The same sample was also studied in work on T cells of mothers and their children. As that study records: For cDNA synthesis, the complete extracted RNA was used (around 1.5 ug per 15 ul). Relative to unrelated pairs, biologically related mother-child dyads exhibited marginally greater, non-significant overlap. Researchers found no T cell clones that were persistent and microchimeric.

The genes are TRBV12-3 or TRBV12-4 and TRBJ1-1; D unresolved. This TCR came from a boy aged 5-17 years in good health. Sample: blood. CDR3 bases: TGTGCCAGCAGTTCATCCTCCAAAGCTTTCTTT. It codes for CASSSSSKAFF.